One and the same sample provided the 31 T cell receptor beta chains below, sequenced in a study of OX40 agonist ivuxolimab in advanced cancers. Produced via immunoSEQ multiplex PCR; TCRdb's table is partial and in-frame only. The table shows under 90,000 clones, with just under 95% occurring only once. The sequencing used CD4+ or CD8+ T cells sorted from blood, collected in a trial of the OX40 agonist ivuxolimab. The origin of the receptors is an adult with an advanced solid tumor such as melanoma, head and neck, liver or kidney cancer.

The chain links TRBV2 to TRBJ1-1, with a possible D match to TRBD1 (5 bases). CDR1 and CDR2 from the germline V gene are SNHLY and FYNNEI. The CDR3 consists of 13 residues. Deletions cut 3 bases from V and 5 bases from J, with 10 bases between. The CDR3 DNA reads TGTGCCAGCAGTGATGTGGGGGAAACTGAAGCTTTCTTT. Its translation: CASSDVGETEAFF.

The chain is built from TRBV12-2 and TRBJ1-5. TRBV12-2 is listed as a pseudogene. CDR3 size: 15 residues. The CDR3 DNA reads TGTGCAAGTCGCTTAAGAGGGACCGACCACCGGCCCCAGCATTTT. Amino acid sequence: CASRLRGTDHRPQHF.

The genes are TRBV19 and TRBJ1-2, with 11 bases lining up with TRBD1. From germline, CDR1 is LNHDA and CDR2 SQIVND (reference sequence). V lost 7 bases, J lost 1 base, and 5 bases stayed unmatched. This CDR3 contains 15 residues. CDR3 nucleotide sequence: TGTGCCAGTACGGACAGGGGGCGCGTTAACTATGGCTACACCTTC. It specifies CASTDRGRVNYGYTF.

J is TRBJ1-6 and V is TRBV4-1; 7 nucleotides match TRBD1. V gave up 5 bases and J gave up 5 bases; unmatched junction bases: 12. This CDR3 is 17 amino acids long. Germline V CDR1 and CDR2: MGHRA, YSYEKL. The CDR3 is CASSFYQGGNNNSPLHF. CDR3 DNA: TGCGCCAGCAGCTTTTATCAGGGGGGCAATAATAATTCACCCCTCCACTTT.

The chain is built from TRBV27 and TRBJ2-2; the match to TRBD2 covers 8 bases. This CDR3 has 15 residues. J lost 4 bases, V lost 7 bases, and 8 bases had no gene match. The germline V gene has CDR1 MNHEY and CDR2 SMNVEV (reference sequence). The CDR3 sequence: CASNAPGRGTGELFF. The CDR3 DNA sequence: TGTGCCAGCAACGCCCCCGGGAGGGGCACCGGGGAGCTGTTTTTT.

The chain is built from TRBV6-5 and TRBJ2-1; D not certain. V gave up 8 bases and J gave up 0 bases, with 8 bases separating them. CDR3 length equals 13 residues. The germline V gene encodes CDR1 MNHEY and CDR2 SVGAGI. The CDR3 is CASGTSSYNEQFF. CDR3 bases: TGTGCCAGCGGTACAAGCTCCTACAATGAGCAGTTCTTC.

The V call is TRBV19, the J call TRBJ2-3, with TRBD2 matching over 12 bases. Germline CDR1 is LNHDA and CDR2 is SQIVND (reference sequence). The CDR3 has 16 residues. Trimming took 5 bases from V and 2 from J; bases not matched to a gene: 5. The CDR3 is CASSSRLAGDTDTQYF. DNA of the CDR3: TGTGCCAGTAGTTCCAGACTAGCGGGAGACACAGATACGCAGTATTTT.

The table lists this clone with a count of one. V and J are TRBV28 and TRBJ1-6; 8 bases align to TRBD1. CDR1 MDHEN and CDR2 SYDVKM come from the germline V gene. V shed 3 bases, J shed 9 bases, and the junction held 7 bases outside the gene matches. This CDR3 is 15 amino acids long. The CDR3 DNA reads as TGTGCCAGCAGTTTTTGGTTGACAGGGGTTTCACCCCTCCACTTT. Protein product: CASSFWLTGVSPLHF.

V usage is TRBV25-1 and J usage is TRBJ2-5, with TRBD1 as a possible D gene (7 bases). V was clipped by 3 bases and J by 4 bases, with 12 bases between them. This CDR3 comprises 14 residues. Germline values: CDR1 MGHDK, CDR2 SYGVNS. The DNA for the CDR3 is TGTGCCAGCAGTGAGGCAGGGGGAGGAGAGACCCAGTACTTC. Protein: CASSEAGGGETQYF.

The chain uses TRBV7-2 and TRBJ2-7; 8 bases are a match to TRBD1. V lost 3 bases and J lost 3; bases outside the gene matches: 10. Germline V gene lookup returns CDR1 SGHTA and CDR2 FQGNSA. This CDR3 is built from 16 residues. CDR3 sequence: CASSLGGQADYYEQYF. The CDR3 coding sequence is TGTGCCAGCAGCTTGGGGGGACAGGCAGACTACTACGAGCAGTACTTC.

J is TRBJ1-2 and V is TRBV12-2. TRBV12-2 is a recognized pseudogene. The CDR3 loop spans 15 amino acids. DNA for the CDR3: TGTGCAAGTCGCTTAGTTGTGGGGAAAAACTATGGCTACACCTTC. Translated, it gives CASRLVVGKNYGYTF.

For the CDR3, the DNA is TGCAGCGTCGCGGGGACTGGGGAGCTGTTTTTT. Its protein is CSVAGTGELFF. The rearrangement links TRBV29-1 to TRBJ2-2; tentatively, D is TRBD2 (6 bases). The V end was cut by 6 bases, the J end by 8 bases, with 10 bases between. Per germline, CDR1 SQVTM and CDR2 ANQGSEA. CDR3 length: 11 amino acids.

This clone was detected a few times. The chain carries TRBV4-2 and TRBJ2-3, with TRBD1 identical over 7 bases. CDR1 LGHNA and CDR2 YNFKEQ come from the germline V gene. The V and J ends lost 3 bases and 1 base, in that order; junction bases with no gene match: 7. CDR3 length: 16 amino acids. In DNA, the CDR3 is TGTGCCAGCAGCCAGTTCACAGGGGTCGGCACAGATACGCAGTATTTT. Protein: CASSQFTGVGTDTQYF.

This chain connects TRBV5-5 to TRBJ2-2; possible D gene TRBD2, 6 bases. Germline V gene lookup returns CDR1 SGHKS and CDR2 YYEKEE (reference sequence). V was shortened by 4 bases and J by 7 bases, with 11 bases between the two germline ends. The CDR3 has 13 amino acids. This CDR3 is CASSPTGGGELFF. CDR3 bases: TGTGCCAGCAGCCCGACCGGGGGCGGGGAGCTGTTTTTT.

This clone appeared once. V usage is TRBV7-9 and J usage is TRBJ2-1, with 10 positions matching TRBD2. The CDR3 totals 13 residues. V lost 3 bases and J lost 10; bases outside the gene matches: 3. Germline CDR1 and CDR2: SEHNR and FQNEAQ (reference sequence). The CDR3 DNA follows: TGTGCCAGCAGCTTTACTAGCGGGGAAGAGCAGTTCTTC. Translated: CASSFTSGEEQFF.

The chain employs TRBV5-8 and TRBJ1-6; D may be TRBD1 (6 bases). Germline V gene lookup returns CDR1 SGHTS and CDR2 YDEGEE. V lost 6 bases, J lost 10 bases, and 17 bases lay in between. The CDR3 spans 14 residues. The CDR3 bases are TGTGCCAGCATTTATGGACAGCTTTACTCACCCCTCCACTTT. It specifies CASIYGQLYSPLHF.

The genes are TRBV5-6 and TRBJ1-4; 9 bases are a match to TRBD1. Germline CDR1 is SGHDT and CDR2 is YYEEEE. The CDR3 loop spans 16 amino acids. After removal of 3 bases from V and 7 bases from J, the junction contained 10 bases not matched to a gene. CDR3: CASSSLGQGMLEKLFF. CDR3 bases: TGTGCCAGCAGCTCGCTAGGACAGGGGATGCTTGAAAAACTGTTTTTT. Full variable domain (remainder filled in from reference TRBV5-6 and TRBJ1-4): DAGVTQSPTHLIKTRGQQVTLRCSPKSGHDTVSWYQQALGQGPQFIFQYYEEEERQRGNFPDRFSGHQFPNYSSELNVNALLLGDSALYLCASSSLGQGMLEKLFFGSGTQLSVL.

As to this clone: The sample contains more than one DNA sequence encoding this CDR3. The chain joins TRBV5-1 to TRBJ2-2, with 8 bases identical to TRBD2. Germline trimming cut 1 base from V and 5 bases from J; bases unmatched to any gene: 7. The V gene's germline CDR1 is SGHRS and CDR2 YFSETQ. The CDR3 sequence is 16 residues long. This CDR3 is CASSLSGTSGTGELFF. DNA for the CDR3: TGCGCCAGCAGCTTGTCTGGGACTAGTGGGACCGGGGAGCTGTTTTTT.

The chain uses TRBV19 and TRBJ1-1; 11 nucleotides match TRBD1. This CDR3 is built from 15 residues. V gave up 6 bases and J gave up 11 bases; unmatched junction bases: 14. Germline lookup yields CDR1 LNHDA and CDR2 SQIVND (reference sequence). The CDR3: CASSPVWTGGFVAFF. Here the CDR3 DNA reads TGTGCCAGTAGCCCCGTTTGGACAGGGGGCTTTGTGGCTTTCTTT.

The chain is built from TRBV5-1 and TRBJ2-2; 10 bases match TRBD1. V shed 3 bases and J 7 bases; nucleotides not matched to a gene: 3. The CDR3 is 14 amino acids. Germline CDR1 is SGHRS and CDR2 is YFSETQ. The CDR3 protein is CASSWGQGNGELFF. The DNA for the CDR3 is TGCGCCAGCAGCTGGGGACAGGGGAACGGGGAGCTGTTTTTT.

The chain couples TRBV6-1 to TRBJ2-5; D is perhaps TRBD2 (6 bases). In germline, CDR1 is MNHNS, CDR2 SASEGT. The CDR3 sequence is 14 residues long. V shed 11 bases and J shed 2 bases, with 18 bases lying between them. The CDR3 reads CAGTPGDRQETQYF. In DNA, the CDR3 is TGTGCCGGAACCCCGGGGGACCGGCAAGAGACCCAGTACTTC.

CDR3 DNA: TGTGCCAGCAGCTTAGGACAGGGGGCGCACCAGCCCCAGCATTTT. It translates to CASSLGQGAHQPQHF. This rearrangement joins TRBV5-4 to TRBJ1-5; TRBD1 matches 11 bases. V lost 2 bases and J lost 7; bases outside the gene matches: 5. Per germline, CDR1 SGHNT and CDR2 YYREEE (reference sequence). CDR3 length equals 15 residues.

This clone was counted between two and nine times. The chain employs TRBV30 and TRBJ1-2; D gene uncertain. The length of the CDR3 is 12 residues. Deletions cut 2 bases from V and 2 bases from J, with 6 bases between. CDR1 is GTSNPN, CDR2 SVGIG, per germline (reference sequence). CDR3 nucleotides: TGTGCCTGGAGTCTCAGAAACTATGGCTACACCTTC. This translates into CAWSLRNYGYTF. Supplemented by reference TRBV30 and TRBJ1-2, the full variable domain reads SQTIHQWPATLVQPVGSPLSLECTVEGTSNPNLYWYRQAAGRGLQLLFYSVGIGQISSEVPQNLSASRPQDRQFILSSKKLLLSDSGFYLCAWSLRNYGYTFGSGTRLTVV.

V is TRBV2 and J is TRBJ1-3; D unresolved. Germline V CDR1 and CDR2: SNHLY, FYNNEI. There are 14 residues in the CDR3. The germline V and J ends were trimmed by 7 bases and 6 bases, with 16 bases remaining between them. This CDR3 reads CASTESNTVNTIYF. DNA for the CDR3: TGTGCCAGCACCGAGTCCAACACGGTAAACACCATATATTTT.

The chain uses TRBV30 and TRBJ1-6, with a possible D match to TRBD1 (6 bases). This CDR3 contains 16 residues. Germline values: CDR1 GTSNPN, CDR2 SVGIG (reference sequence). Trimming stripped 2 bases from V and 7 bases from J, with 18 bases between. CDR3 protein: CAWSRGGALLNSPLHF. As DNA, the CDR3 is TGTGCCTGGAGTAGAGGGGGGGCCCTACTCAATTCACCCCTCCACTTT.

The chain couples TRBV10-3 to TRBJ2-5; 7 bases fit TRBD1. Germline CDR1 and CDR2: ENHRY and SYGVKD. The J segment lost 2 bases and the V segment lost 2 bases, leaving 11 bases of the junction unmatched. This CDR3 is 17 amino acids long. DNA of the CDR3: TGTGCCATCAGTGAGGGATACGACAGGGACCAACAAGAGACCCAGTACTTC. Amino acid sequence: CAISEGYDRDQQETQYF.

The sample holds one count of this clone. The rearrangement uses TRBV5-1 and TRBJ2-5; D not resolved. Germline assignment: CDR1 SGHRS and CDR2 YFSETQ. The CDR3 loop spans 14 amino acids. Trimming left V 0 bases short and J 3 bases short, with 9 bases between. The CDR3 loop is CASSLAVGKETQYF. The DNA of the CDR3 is TGCGCCAGCAGCTTGGCCGTAGGGAAAGAGACCCAGTACTTC. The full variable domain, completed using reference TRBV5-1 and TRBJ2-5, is KAGVTQTPRYLIKTRGQQVTLSCSPISGHRSVSWYQQTPGQGLQFLFEYFSETQRNKGNFPGRFSGRQFSNSRSEMNVSTLELGDSALYLCASSLAVGKETQYFGPGTRLLVL.

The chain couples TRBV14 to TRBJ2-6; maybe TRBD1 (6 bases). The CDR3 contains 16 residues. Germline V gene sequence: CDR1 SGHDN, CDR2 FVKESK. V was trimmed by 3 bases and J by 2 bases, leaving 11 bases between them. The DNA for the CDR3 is TGTGCCAGCAGCCACCTACAGGGAGCTGGGGCCAACGTCCTGACTTTC. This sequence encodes CASSHLQGAGANVLTF.

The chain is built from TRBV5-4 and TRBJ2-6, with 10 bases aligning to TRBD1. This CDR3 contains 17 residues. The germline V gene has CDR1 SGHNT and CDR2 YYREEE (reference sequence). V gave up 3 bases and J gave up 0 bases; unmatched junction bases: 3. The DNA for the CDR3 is TGTGCCAGCAGCTCGGGACAGGGGAGCTCTGGGGCCAACGTCCTGACTTTC. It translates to CASSSGQGSSGANVLTF.

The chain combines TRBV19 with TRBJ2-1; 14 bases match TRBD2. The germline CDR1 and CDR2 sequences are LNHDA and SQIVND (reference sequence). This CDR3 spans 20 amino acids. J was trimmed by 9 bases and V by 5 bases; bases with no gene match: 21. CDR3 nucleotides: TGTGCCAGTAGTTCCGATAAGGGACTAGCGGGAGTTCGATCCCCTAGTGAGCAGTTCTTC. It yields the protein CASSSDKGLAGVRSPSEQFF. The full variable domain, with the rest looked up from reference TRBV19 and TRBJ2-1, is DGGITQSPKYLFRKEGQNVTLSCEQNLNHDAMYWYRQDPGQGLRLIYYSQIVNDFQKGDIAEGYSVSREKKESFPLTVTSAQKNPTAFYLCASSSDKGLAGVRSPSEQFFGPGTRLTVL.

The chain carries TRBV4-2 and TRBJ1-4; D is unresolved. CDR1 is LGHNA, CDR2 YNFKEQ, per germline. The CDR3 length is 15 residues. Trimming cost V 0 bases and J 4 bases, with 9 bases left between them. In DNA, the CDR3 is TGTGCCAGCAGCCAAGATCGGGGAGTTAATGAAAAACTGTTTTTT. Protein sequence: CASSQDRGVNEKLFF.